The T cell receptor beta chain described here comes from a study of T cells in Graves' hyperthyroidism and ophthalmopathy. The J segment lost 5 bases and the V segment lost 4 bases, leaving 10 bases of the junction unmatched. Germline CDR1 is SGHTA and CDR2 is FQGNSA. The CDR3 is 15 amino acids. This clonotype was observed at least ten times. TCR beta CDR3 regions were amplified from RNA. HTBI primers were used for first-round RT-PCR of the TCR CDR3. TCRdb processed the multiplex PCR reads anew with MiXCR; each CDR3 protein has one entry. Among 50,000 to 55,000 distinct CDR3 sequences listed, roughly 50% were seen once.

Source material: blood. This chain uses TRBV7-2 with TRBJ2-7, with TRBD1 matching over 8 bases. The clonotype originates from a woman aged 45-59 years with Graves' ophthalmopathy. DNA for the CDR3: TGTGCCAGCAGCTCAACGACAGGGGATGTGGACGAGCAGTACTTC. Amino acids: CASSSTTGDVDEQYF. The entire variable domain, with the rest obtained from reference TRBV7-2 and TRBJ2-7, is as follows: GAGVSQSPSNKVTEKGKDVELRCDPISGHTALYWYRQSLGQGLEFLIYFQGNSAPDKSGLPSDRFSAERTGGSVSTLTIQRTQQEDSAVYLCASSSTTGDVDEQYFGPGTRLTVT.